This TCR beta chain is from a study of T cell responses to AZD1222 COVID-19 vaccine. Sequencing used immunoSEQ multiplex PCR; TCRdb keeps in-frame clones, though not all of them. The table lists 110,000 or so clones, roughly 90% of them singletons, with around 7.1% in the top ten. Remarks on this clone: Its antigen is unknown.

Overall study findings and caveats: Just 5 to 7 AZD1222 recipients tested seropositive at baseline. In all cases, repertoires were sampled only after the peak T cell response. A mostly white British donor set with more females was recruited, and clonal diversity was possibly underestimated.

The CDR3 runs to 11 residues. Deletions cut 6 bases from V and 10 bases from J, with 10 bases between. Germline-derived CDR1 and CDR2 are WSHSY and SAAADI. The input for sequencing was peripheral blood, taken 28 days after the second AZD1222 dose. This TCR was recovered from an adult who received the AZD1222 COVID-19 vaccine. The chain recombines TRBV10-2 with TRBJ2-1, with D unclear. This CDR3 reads CASRGQLEQFF. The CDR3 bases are TGCGCCAGCAGAGGGCAACTAGAGCAGTTCTTC.